Presented here are 15 T cell receptor beta chains from one specimen sequenced in a study of blood T cells in healthy people across ages. A second PCR of 7 to 11 cycles used a sample-barcoded 5' primer and a J-beta primer mix. TCRdb independently ran MiXCR on the 5' RACE reads; one entry per CDR3 protein. The data show about 930,000 distinct CDR3 sequences, about 29% seen once. These data also featured in a second study, about T cells of mothers and their children.

The sample consisted of blood. These receptors were taken from a woman in her forties in good health.

This sequence joins TRBV5-6 and TRBJ1-5; D is perhaps TRBD1 (5 bases). Germline V CDR1 and CDR2: SGHDT, YYEEEE. This CDR3 contains 20 residues. V lost 7 bases and J 0 bases, leaving 29 bases between the germline ends. The CDR3 loop reads CASGYTGPVPTRYSNQPQHF. For the CDR3, the DNA is TGTGCCAGCGGTTATACGGGACCAGTCCCAACTAGATATAGCAATCAGCCCCAGCATTTT.

This clonotype was counted many times. At one end, the junction sequence differs from germline, possibly due to a read error. This chain links TRBV7-3 with TRBJ2-1; 10 bases line up with TRBD2. Germline V CDR1 and CDR2: SGHTA, FQGTGA. This CDR3 comprises 16 residues. This CDR3 is CASSLGSGGAYNGQFF. CDR3 sequence (DNA): TGTGCCAGCAGCTTAGGGAGCGGGGGGGCTTACAATGGGCAGTTCTTC.

The V gene is TRBV2, the J gene TRBJ2-1; weak D call: TRBD2 (5 bases). In germline, CDR1 is SNHLY, CDR2 FYNNEI. The CDR3 covers 15 residues. Trimming took 2 bases from V and 3 from J, leaving 11 bases between them. The CDR3 spells CASSERGSHYNEQFF. DNA of the CDR3: TGTGCCAGCAGTGAACGGGGATCCCACTACAATGAGCAGTTCTTC.

The chain employs TRBV5-1 and TRBJ2-7, with a possible D match to TRBD2 (7 bases). Germline CDR1 and CDR2: SGHRS and YFSETQ. The length of the CDR3 is 14 residues. V was trimmed by 3 bases and J by 5 bases, leaving 15 bases between them. CDR3 sequence reads: CASSSTVGGHEQYF. The DNA for the CDR3 is TGCGCCAGCAGCTCAACGGTCGGGGGGCACGAGCAGTACTTC. The variable domain in full, with the rest retrieved from reference TRBV5-1 and TRBJ2-7, is KAGVTQTPRYLIKTRGQQVTLSCSPISGHRSVSWYQQTPGQGLQFLFEYFSETQRNKGNFPGRFSGRQFSNSRSEMNVSTLELGDSALYLCASSSTVGGHEQYFGPGTRLTVT.

The chain couples TRBV28 to TRBJ1-5, with no clear D. The V and J ends lost 6 bases and 1 base respectively, with 10 bases between them. Germline CDR1 reads MDHEN; CDR2 reads SYDVKM. This CDR3 is 14 amino acids long. The CDR3 nucleotides read TGTGCCAGCAGCCCTGCGGGGAGCAATCAGCCCCAGCATTTT. This sequence encodes CASSPAGSNQPQHF.

The rearrangement uses TRBV7-2 and TRBJ2-2; TRBD1 aligns across 7 bases. The length of the CDR3 is 16 residues. V shed 3 bases, J shed 4 bases, and the junction held 8 bases outside the gene matches. In germline, CDR1 is SGHTA, CDR2 FQGNSA. DNA for the CDR3: TGTGCCAGCAGCTTCCCCCAGGCAGGGGGCACCGGGGAGCTGTTTTTT. It specifies CASSFPQAGGTGELFF. Based on the CDR3 plus reference TRBV7-2 and TRBJ2-2, the full variable domain is GAGVSQSPSNKVTEKGKDVELRCDPISGHTALYWYRQSLGQGLEFLIYFQGNSAPDKSGLPSDRFSAERTGGSVSTLTIQRTQQEDSAVYLCASSFPQAGGTGELFFGEGSRLTVL.

CDR3 sequence (DNA): TGTGCCAGCAGTTTTCTAGCGGGGATTGGTAATGAGCAGTTCTTC. Translated, it gives CASSFLAGIGNEQFF. The J gene is TRBJ2-1, the V gene TRBV12-3 or TRBV12-4; 9 bases fit TRBD2. CDR3 length: 15 amino acids. V trimming: 3 bases; J trimming: 7 bases; junction bases outside the gene matches: 7.

The sample holds a few counts of this clonotype. J is TRBJ2-3 and V is TRBV12-3 or TRBV12-4; no clear D. V was trimmed by 6 bases and J by 2 bases, leaving 15 bases between them. This CDR3 is built from 15 residues. The CDR3 sequence is CASSPNDTPTDTQYF. CDR3 DNA: TGTGCCAGCAGCCCTAACGACACCCCCACAGATACGCAGTATTTT.

A word on this clonotype: With a much larger clone just one base away, this may be a read error. The V call is TRBV5-4, the J call TRBJ2-1; D may match TRBD1 or TRBD2 (6 bases each). With 4 bases removed from V and 7 bases from J, the gap between germline ends came to 24 bases. CDR1 and CDR2 from the germline V gene are SGHNT and YYREEE (reference sequence). The CDR3 is 17 residues long. Written as DNA, the CDR3 is TGTGCCAGCAGCCAGGATCTCGATTGGGGGGCAAGGAATGAGCAGTTCTTC. It encodes CASSQDLDWGARNEQFF.

The chain links TRBV11-3 to TRBJ2-7; D may be TRBD1 (5 bases). Germline assignment: CDR1 SGHNT and CDR2 YENEEA. The CDR3 loop spans 13 amino acids. Trimming pared 5 bases from V and 6 bases from J, leaving 14 bases between. The CDR3 bases are TGTGCCAGCAGCGCCGACAGACTGGGCGAGCAGTACTTC. It specifies CASSADRLGEQYF.

This clonotype was detected only a few times. The V gene is TRBV7-9, the J gene TRBJ2-5, with no clear D. CDR3 length: 13 residues. Germline-derived CDR1 and CDR2 are SEHNR and FQNEAQ (reference sequence). The V end lost 6 bases, the J end lost 4 bases, and 12 bases lay between the germline ends. CDR3: CASSKPAAETQYF. DNA of the CDR3: TGTGCCAGCAGTAAGCCGGCGGCAGAGACCCAGTACTTC.

The chain employs TRBV30 and TRBJ1-1; no clear D. Germline values: CDR1 GTSNPN, CDR2 SVGIG (reference sequence). The CDR3 has 12 amino acids. The ends were cut back, 2 bases at V and 6 bases at J, with 10 bases in the middle. CDR3 nucleotide sequence: TGTGCCTGGAGTCCCCTGTCTCCTGAAGCTTTCTTT. This codes for CAWSPLSPEAFF.

The chain carries TRBV6-5 and TRBJ1-1; the D gene is possibly TRBD1 (6 bases). The germline V and J ends were trimmed by 0 bases and 0 bases, with 17 bases remaining between them. Germline CDR1 is MNHEY and CDR2 is SVGAGI. This CDR3 contains 18 residues. The CDR3: CASSYSSWGQTMNTEAFF. As DNA, the CDR3 is TGTGCCAGCAGTTACTCGAGCTGGGGACAAACAATGAACACTGAAGCTTTCTTT.

About this clonotype itself: This may be a read error: a much more frequent sequence differs by one nucleotide. The chain couples TRBV5-6 to TRBJ2-7, with D possibly being TRBD2 (5 bases). V lost 6 bases, J lost 7 bases, and 23 bases lay in between. The CDR3 is made up of 15 amino acids. CDR1 is SGHDT, CDR2 YYEEEE, per germline. Here the CDR3 reads CASKGGFSSYNEQYF. The CDR3 nucleotides read TGTGCCAGCAAAGGCGGGTTCTCCTCCTACAATGAGCAGTACTTC.

The chain has TRBV12-3 or TRBV12-4 and TRBJ2-4; 9 bases fit TRBD1. J gave up 3 bases and V 6 bases, and 3 bases lay outside the gene matches. The CDR3 length is 14 residues. The CDR3 protein is CASRPGQGKNIQYF. The CDR3 DNA reads TGTGCCAGCAGACCGGGACAGGGCAAAAACATTCAGTACTTC.